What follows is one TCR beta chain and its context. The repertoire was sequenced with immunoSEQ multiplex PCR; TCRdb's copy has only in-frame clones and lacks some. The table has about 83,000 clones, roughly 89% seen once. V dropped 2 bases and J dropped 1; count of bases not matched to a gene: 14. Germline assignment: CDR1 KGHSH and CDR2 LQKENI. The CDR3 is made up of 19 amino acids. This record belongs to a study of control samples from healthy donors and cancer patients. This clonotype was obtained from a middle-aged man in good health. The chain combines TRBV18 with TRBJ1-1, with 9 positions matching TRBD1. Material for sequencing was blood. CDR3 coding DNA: TGTGCCAGCTCACCATTGAGGCTCGGGACAGGGACAGGGAACACTGAAGCTTTCTTT. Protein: CASSPLRLGTGTGNTEAFF.